This T cell receptor (beta chain) was sequenced in a study of OX40 agonist ivuxolimab in advanced cancers. Overall study context: Patients received ivuxolimab, an intravenous treatment, every 2 weeks at 0.01 to 10 mg/kg. Each dose-escalation patient presented with hepatocellular carcinoma, melanoma, renal cell or head and neck cancer.

Using immunoSEQ multiplex PCR, the repertoire was profiled, and TCRdb retains in-frame clones only, with some absent. Of around 19,000 clones listed, 80% to 90% are singletons. Study-level points and caveats: In general, CD8+ T cells held more expanded clones than CD4+ did, on average. The antigen specificity of the peripheral T cells (those that were expanded) was not determined.

V lost 0 bases and J lost 0, with 11 bases in between. This CDR3 contains 17 residues. Per germline, CDR1 SGHVS and CDR2 FQNEAQ. Concerning this clone itself: Its antigen is still unknown.

This clonotype originated in an adult with an advanced solid tumor such as melanoma, head and neck, liver or kidney cancer. The chain uses TRBV7-8 and TRBJ2-2, with unresolved D. Sample: CD4+ or CD8+ T cells sorted from blood, taken in a trial of the OX40 agonist ivuxolimab. The CDR3 sequence is CASSLALGPANTGELFF. CDR3 DNA: TGTGCCAGCAGCTTAGCGCTGGGTCCCGCGAACACCGGGGAGCTGTTTTTT.